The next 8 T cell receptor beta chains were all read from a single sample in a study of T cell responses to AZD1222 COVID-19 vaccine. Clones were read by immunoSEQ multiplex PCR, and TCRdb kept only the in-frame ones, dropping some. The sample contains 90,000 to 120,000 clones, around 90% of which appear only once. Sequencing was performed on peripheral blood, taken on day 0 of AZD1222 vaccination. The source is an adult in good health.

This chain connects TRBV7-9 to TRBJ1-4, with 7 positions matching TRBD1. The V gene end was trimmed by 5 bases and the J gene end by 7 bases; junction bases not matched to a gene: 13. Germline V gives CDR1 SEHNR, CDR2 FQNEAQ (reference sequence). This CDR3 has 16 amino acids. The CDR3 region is CASSPTPGTVTEKLFF. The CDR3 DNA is TGTGCCAGCAGCCCGACACCCGGGACAGTTACTGAAAAACTGTTTTTT.

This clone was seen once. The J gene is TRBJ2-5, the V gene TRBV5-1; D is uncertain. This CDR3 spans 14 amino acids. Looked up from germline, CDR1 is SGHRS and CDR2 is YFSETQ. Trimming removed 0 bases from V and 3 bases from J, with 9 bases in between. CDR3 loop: CASSLAESKETQYF. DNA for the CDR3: TGCGCCAGCAGCTTGGCGGAGAGTAAAGAGACCCAGTACTTC.

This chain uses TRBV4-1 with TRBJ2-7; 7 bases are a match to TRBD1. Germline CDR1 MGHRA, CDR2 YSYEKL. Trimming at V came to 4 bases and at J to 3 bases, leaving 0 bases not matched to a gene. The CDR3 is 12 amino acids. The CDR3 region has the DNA TGCGCCAGCAGCCCAGGGGGCTACGAGCAGTACTTC. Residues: CASSPGGYEQYF.

CDR3: CSVELIDGYTF. The CDR3 nucleotides read TGCAGCGTTGAACTAATAGATGGCTACACCTTC. The chain employs TRBV29-1 and TRBJ1-2; D is uncertain. The CDR3 covers 11 residues. Germline V CDR1 and CDR2: SQVTM, ANQGSEA. The germline V and J ends were trimmed by 2 bases and 6 bases, with 7 bases remaining between them. Drawing the rest from reference TRBV29-1 and TRBJ1-2, the complete variable domain is SAVISQKPSRDICQRGTSLTIQCQVDSQVTMMFWYRQQPGQSLTLIATANQGSEATYESGFVIDKFPISRPNLTFSTLTVSNMSPEDSSIYLCSVELIDGYTFGSGTRLTVV.

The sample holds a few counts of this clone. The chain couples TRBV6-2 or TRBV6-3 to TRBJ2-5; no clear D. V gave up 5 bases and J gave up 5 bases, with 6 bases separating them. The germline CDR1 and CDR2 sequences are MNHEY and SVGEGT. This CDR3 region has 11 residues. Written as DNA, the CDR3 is TGTGCCAGCAGTCTCGGGGAGACCCAGTACTTC. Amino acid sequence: CASSLGETQYF.

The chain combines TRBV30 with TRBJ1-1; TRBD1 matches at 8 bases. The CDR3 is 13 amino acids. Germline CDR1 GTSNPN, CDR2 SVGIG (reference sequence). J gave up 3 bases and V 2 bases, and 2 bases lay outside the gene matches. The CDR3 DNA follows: TGTGCCTGGAGTCTACAGGGGGACACTGAAGCTTTCTTT. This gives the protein CAWSLQGDTEAFF.

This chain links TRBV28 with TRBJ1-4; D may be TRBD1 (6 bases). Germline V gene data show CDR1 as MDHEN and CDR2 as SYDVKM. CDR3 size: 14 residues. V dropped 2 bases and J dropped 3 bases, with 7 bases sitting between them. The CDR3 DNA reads TGTGCCAGCAGTTTAGAGGGGGCTAATGAAAAACTGTTTTTT. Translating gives CASSLEGANEKLFF.

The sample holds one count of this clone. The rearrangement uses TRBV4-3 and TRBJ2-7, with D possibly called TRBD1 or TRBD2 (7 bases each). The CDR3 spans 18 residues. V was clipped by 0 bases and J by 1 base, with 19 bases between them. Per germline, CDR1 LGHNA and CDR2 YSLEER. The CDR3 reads CASSQDMAGAGGSYEQYF. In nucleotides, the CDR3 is TGCGCCAGCAGCCAAGACATGGCGGGGGCAGGGGGTTCCTACGAGCAGTACTTC.